The 7 T cell receptor beta chains given below trace back to one sample, sequenced in a study of blood T cell repertoires in COVID-19. Sequenced by immunoSEQ multiplex PCR; TCRdb stores in-frame clones only, minus some. Here the sample spans 70,000 to 80,000 clones, around nine tenths being singletons. The source material was peripheral blood. These receptors came from a woman aged 60-70 years with acute or convalescent COVID-19.

This rearrangement joins TRBV5-4 to TRBJ2-5, with 11 bases lining up with TRBD2. The CDR3 has 16 amino acids. In germline, CDR1 is SGHNT, CDR2 YYREEE (reference sequence). After removal of 4 bases from V and 6 bases from J, the junction contained 11 bases not matched to a gene. CDR3 loop: CASSTPTSGEGKTQYF. CDR3 nucleotide sequence: TGTGCCAGCAGCACCCCGACTAGCGGGGAAGGAAAGACCCAGTACTTC. The full variable domain, with the rest looked up from reference TRBV5-4 and TRBJ2-5, is ETGVTQSPTHLIKTRGQQVTLRCSSQSGHNTVSWYQQALGQGPQFIFQYYREEENGRGNFPPRFSGLQFPNYSSELNVNALELDDSALYLCASSTPTSGEGKTQYFGPGTRLLVL.

The genes are TRBV4-2 and TRBJ1-2, with 8 bases fitting TRBD1. There are 13 residues in the CDR3. V shed 3 bases and J 7 bases; nucleotides not matched to a gene: 4. From germline, CDR1 is LGHNA and CDR2 YNFKEQ. The CDR3 bases are TGTGCCAGCAGCCAGGGACAGGACCGTGGCTACACCTTC. Translated, it gives CASSQGQDRGYTF.

The CDR3 DNA sequence: TGTGCCAGCAGCCTATCGGCTGGGGCCAACGTCCTGACTTTC. Translation gives CASSLSAGANVLTF. The gene calls are TRBV3-1 (or the pseudogene TRBV3-2) and TRBJ2-6; D unresolved. The CDR3 is made up of 14 amino acids. The ends were cut back, 4 bases at V and 2 bases at J, with 6 bases in the middle. CDR1 LGHDT and CDR2 YNNKEL come from the germline V gene (reference sequence).

The genes are TRBV15 and TRBJ1-1; tentatively, D is TRBD1 (5 bases). Per germline, CDR1 LNHNV and CDR2 YYDKDF (reference sequence). V was cut by 1 base and J by 0 bases, with 6 bases left in between. CDR3 size: 14 residues. CDR3: CATSRGGMNTEAFF. CDR3 bases: TGTGCCACCAGCAGAGGGGGCATGAACACTGAAGCTTTCTTT.

This clone was detected once. The CDR3 loop is CASSFGGRSGELFF. The DNA for the CDR3 is TGTGCCAGCAGCTTCGGGGGGCGCAGCGGGGAGCTGTTTTTT. The genes are TRBV7-9 and TRBJ2-2, with D perhaps TRBD2 (7 bases). The germline gives CDR1 SEHNR, CDR2 FQNEAQ (reference sequence). The CDR3 has 14 residues. V lost 3 bases, J lost 7 bases, and 12 bases lay in between.

This sequence joins TRBV5-1 and TRBJ2-3, with 8 positions matching TRBD2. CDR1 is SGHRS and CDR2 is YFSETQ in the germline V gene. V trimming: 3 bases; J trimming: 3 bases; junction bases outside the gene matches: 6. The CDR3 runs 15 residues. CDR3 DNA: TGCGCCAGCAGCTATTCGGGGGGGCGAACAGATACGCAGTATTTT. It is translated as CASSYSGGRTDTQYF.

This chain links TRBV2 with TRBJ1-2; possible D gene TRBD1, 5 bases. The CDR3 runs 13 residues. Germline V CDR1 and CDR2: SNHLY, FYNNEI. V was trimmed by 4 bases and J by 4 bases, leaving 10 bases between them. The CDR3 loop reads CASSVQGFYGYTF. DNA for the CDR3: TGTGCCAGCAGTGTGCAGGGCTTCTATGGCTACACCTTC.